This T cell receptor (beta chain) appears in the sequencing data of a study of T cells in narcolepsy. Study overall: Healthy controls were enrolled alongside patients with narcolepsy type 1 or type 2.

CDR1 and CDR2 from the germline V gene are SGHDN and FVKESK. The CDR3 consists of 13 residues. V was shortened by 5 bases and J by 4 bases, with 11 bases between the two germline ends. Assay: immunoSEQ multiplex PCR; the TCRdb copy retains only in-frame clones and omits some. This repertoire shows approximately 30,000 clones, roughly 80% found once; its top ten account for approximately 1%. A note on this clone: What it binds is unknown.

Study-wide points: Autoreactive HCRT-specific and TRIB2-specific clonotypes were marked in same-patient CSF-versus-blood CD4+ comparisons. Autoreactive clonotypes reportedly recurred in blood of same and different patients, not controls. Some memory CD4+ repertoires had no autoreactive clone sequences.

The sequencing input was memory (CD45RA-) CD4+ T cells from blood. This sequence was found in a human donor in good health. This chain connects TRBV14 to TRBJ1-2, with D hard to call. The CDR3 region has the DNA TGTGCCAGCAGCTCCACCGGACTCTATGGCTACACCTTC. It specifies CASSSTGLYGYTF. Full variable domain (rest looked up from reference TRBV14 and TRBJ1-2): EAGVTQFPSHSVIEKGQTVTLRCDPISGHDNLYWYRRVMGKEIKFLLHFVKESKQDESGMPNNRFLAERTGGTYSTLKVQPAELEDSGVYFCASSSTGLYGYTFGSGTRLTVV.